This T cell receptor beta chain was obtained from a study of long-term antiretroviral therapy in people with HIV. Of note for this clone: Its cognate antigen is unknown.

The CDR3 spans 14 residues. Germline CDR1 and CDR2: MNHNY and SVGAGI (reference sequence). V dropped 7 bases and J dropped 4 bases, with 14 bases sitting between them. They ran version v3.0 of the immunoSEQ assay at survey level. Repertoires were generated with immunoSEQ multiplex PCR, while TCRdb's copy carries only in-frame clones and drops some. The sample lists about 29,000 clones; roughly 96% were seen once. The study, taken as a whole, reports: HIV repertoire CDR3 lengths ranged less widely than those of controls.

The United States was where all participants with HIV were treated. Sequences were derived from unsorted PBMCs, sampled 5.3 years after starting antiretroviral therapy. This chain uses TRBV6-6 with TRBJ1-5; D uncertain. The TCR was taken from a man aged 30 to 45 with HIV. The chain's CDR3 is CASTGVLENQPQHF. The CDR3 nucleotides are TGTGCCAGCACGGGAGTTCTAGAAAATCAGCCCCAGCATTTT.